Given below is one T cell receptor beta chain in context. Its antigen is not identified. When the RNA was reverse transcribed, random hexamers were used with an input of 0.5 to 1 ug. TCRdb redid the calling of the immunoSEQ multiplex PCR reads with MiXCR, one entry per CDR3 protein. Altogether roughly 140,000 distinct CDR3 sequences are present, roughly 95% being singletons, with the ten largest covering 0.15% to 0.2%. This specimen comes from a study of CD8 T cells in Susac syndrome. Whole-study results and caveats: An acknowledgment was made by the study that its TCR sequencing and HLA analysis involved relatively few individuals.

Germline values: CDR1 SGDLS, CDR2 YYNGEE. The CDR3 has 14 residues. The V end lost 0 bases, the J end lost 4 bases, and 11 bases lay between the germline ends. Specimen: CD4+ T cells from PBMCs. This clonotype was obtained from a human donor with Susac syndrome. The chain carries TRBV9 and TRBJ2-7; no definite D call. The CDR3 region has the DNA TGTGCCAGCAGCGTAGGCCCCGCTGGGTACGAGCAGTACTTC. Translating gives CASSVGPAGYEQYF.